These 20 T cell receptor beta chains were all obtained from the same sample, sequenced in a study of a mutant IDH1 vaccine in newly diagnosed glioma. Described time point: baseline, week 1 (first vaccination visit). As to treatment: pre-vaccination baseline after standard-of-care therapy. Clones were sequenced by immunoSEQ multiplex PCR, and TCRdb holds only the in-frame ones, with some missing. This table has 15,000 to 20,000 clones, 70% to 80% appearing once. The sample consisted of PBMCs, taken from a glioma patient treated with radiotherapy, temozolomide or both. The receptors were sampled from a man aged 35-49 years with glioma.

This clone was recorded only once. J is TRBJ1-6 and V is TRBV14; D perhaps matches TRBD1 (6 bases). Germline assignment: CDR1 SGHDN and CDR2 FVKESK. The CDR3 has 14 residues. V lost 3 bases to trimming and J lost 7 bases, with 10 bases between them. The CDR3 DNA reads TGTGCCAGCAGCCAGACAGGTGGGAATTCACCCCTCCACTTT. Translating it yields CASSQTGGNSPLHF.

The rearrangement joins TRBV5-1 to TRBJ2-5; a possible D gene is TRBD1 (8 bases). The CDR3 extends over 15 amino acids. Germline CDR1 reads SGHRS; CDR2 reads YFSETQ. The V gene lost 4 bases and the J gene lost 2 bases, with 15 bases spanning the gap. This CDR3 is CASSEEQGGQETQYF. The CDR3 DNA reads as TGCGCCAGCAGCGAAGAACAGGGGGGGCAAGAGACCCAGTACTTC.

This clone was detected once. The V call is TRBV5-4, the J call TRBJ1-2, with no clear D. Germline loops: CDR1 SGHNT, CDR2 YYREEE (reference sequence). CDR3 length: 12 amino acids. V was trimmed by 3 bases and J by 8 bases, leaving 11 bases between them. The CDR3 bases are TGTGCCAGCAGCTACGCCCAAGGGGGCTACACCTTC. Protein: CASSYAQGGYTF.

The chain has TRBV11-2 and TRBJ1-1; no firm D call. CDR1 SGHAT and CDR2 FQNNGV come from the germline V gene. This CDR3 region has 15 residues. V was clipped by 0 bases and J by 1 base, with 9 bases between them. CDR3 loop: CASSLDWAGNTEAFF. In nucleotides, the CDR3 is TGTGCCAGCAGCTTAGACTGGGCAGGGAACACTGAAGCTTTCTTT.

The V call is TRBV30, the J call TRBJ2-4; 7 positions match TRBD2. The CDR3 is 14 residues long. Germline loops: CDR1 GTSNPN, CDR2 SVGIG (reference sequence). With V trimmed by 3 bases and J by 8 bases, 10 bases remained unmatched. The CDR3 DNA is TGTGCCTGGAGACCAGGGACCGCGGGGGACATTCAGTACTTC. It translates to CAWRPGTAGDIQYF. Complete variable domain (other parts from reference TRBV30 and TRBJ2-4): SQTIHQWPATLVQPVGSPLSLECTVEGTSNPNLYWYRQAAGRGLQLLFYSVGIGQISSEVPQNLSASRPQDRQFILSSKKLLLSDSGFYLCAWRPGTAGDIQYFGAGTRLSVL.

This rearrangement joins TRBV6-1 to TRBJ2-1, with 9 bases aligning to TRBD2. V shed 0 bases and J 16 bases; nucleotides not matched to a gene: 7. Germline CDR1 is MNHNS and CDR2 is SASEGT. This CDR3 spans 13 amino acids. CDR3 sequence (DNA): TGTGCCAGCAGTGAAGCGGCTGAGACTAGCGGCTTCTTC. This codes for CASSEAAETSGFF.

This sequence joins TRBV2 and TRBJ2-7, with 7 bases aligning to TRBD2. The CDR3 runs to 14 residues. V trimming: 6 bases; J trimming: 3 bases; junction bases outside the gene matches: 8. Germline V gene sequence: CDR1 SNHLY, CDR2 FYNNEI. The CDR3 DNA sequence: TGTGCCAGCAGCTCATCCCGGACTAGCTACGAGCAGTACTTC. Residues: CASSSSRTSYEQYF.

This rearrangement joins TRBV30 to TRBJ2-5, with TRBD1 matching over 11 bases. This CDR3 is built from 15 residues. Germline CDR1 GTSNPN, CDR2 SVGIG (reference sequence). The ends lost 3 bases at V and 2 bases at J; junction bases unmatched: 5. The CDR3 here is CAWREGTGGQETQYF. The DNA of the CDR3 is TGTGCCTGGAGGGAAGGGACAGGGGGTCAAGAGACCCAGTACTTC.

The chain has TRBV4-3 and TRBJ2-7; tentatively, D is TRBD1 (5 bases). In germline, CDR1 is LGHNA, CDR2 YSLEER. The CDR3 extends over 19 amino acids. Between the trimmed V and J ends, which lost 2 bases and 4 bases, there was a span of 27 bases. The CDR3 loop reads CASSQLPGIIPPESYEQYV. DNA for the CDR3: TGCGCCAGCAGCCAATTGCCAGGGATCATCCCACCCGAATCTTACGAGCAGTACGTC.

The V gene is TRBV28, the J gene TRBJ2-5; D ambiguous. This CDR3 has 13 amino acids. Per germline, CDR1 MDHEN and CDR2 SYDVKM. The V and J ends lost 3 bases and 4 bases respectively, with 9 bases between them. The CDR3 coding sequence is TGTGCCAGCAGTTTCCCCTCCCTAGAGACCCAGTACTTC. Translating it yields CASSFPSLETQYF.

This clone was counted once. The CDR3 protein is CASSPLAGDEKLFF. The CDR3 region has the DNA TGTGCCAGCTCCCCTCTAGCGGGAGATGAAAAACTGTTTTTT. The J gene is TRBJ1-4, the V gene TRBV18; D call uncertain. The CDR3 length is 14 residues. The V gene's germline CDR1 is KGHSH and CDR2 LQKENI. Trimming left V 6 bases short and J 6 bases short, with 14 bases between.

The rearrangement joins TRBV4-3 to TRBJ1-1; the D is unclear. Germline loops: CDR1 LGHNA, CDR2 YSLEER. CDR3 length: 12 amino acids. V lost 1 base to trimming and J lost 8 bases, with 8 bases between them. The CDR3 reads CASSQGPEEAFF. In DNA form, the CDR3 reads TGCGCCAGCAGCCAAGGGCCTGAAGAAGCTTTCTTT.

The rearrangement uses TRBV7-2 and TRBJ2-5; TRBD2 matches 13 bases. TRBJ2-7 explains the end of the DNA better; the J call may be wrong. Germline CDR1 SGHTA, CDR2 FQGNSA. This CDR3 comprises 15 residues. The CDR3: CASSLRTSGSYEQYF. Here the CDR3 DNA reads TGTGCCAGCAGCTTAAGGACTAGCGGGAGTTACGAGCAGTACTTC.

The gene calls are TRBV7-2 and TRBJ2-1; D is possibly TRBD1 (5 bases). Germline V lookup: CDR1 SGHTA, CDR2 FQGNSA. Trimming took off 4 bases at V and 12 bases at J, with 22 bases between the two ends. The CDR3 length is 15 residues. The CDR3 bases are TGTGCCAGCAGCTCAAAGGGGCAAGCACCGGGTGGGCAGTTCTTC. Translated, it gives CASSSKGQAPGGQFF.

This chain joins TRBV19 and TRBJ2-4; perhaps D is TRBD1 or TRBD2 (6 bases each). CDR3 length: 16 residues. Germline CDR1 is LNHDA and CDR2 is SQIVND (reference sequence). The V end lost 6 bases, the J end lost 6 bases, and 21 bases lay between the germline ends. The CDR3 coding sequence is TGTGCCAGTAGCCCCAATGAAGGGGGGAGTGGAAACATTCAGTACTTC. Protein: CASSPNEGGSGNIQYF.

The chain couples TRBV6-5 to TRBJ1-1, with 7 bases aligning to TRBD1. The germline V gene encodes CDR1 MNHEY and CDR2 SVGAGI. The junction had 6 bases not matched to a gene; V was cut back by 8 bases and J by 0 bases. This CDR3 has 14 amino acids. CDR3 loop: CASCIRGMNTEAFF. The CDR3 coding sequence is TGTGCCAGCTGCATCAGGGGGATGAACACTGAAGCTTTCTTT.

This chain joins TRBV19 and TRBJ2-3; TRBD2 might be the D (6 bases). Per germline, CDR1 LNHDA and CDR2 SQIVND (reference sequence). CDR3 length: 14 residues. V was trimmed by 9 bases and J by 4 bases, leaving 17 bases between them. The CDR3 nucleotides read TGTGCCAGCGCGACTAGTAGAGGAGCAGATACGCAGTATTTT. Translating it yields CASATSRGADTQYF.

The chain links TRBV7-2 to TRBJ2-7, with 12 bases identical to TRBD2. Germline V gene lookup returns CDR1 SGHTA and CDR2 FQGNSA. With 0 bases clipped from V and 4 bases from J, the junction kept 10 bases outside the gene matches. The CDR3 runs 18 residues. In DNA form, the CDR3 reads TGTGCCAGCAGCTTAGCGACTAGCGGGAGAACCGTAGGGTACGAGCAGTACTTC. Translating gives CASSLATSGRTVGYEQYF.

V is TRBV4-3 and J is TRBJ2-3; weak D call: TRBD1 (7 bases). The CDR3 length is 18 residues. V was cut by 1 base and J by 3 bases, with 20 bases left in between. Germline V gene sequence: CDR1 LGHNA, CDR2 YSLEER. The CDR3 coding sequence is TGCGCCAGCAGCCAAGCTGCAGGGGGGCCCCTAAAGACAGATACGCAGTATTTT. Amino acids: CASSQAAGGPLKTDTQYF.

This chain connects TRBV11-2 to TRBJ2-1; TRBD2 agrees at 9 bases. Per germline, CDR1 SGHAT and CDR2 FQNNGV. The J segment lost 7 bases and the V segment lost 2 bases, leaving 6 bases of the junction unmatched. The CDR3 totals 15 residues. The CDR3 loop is CASSLISGSGNEQFF. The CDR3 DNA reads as TGTGCCAGCAGCTTAATTAGCGGGAGCGGTAATGAGCAGTTCTTC.